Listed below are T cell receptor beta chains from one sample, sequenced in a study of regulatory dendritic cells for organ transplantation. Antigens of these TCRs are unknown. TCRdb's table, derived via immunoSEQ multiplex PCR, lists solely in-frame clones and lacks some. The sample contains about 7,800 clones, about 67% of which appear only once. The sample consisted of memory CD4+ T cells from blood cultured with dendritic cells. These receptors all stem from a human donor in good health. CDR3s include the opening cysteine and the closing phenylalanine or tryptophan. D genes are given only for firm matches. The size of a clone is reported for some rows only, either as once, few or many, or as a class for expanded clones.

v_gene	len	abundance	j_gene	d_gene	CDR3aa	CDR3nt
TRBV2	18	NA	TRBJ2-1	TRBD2	CASSVGLATVISYNEQFF	TGTGCCAGCAGTGTCGGACTAGCCACCGTGATTTCCTACAATGAGCAGTTCTTC
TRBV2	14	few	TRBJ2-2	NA	CASSDNGLSGELFF	TGTGCCAGCAGTGATAACGGTCTCTCCGGGGAGCTGTTTTTT
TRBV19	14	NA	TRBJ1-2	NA	CASSFRGILRGYTF	TGTGCCAGTAGTTTCCGGGGTATCCTCCGTGGCTACACCTTC
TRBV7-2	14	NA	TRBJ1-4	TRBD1	CASSSGTGGEKLFF	TGTGCCAGCAGCTCCGGGACAGGAGGAGAAAAACTGTTTTTT
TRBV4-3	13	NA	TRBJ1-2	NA	CASSQDGGDGYTF	TGCGCCAGCAGCCAAGATGGCGGAGATGGCTACACCTTC
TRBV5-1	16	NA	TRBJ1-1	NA	CASSPGPQGSDTEAFF	TGCGCCAGCAGCCCGGGCCCCCAGGGCAGTGACACTGAAGCTTTCTTT
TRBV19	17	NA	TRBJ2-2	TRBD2	CASSIYASGGAKLELFF	TGTGCCAGTAGTATATATGCTAGCGGGGGAGCCAAGTTGGAGCTGTTTTTT
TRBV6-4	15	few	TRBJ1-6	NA	CASRQQGDYNSPLHF	TGTGCCAGCAGGCAACAGGGAGACTATAATTCACCCCTCCACTTT
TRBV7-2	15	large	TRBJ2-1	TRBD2	CASSSPSGGYNEQFF	TGTGCCAGCAGCTCCCCAAGCGGGGGGTACAATGAGCAGTTCTTC
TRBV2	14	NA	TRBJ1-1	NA	CASGGAGAKTEAFF	TGTGCCAGCGGTGGGGCGGGGGCGAAGACTGAAGCTTTCTTT
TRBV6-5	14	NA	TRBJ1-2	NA	CASSWQGREGGYTF	TGTGCCAGCAGTTGGCAGGGTCGGGAGGGTGGCTACACCTTC
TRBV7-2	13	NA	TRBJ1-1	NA	CASKSGLNTEAFF	TGTGCCAGCAAATCAGGGTTAAACACTGAAGCTTTCTTT
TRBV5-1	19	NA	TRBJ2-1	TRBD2	CASSTGTSGGVSSYNEQFF	TGCGCCAGCAGCACCGGGACTAGCGGGGGGGTTAGCTCCTACAATGAGCAGTTCTTC
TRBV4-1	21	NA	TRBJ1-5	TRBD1	CASSPRTGGPNQKNSNQPQHF	TGCGCCAGCAGCCCTCGGACAGGGGGCCCTAATCAAAAAAATAGCAATCAGCCCCAGCATTTT
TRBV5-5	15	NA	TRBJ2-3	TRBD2	CASSFRGTTSDTQYF	TGTGCCAGCAGTTTCCGAGGGACTACATCCGATACGCAGTATTTT
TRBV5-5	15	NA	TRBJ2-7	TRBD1	CASSLGQGGSYEQYF	TGTGCCAGCAGCTTGGGACAGGGTGGCTCCTACGAGCAGTACTTC
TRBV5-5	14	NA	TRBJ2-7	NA	CASSLSPSEYEQYF	TGTGCCAGCAGCTTGTCCCCTAGTGAATACGAGCAGTACTTC
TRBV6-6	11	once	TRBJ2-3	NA	CASSHTDTQYF	TGTGCCAGCAGCCACACAGATACGCAGTATTTT
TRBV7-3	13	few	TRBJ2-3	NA	CASSTLGTDTQYF	TGTGCCAGCAGCACCTTAGGCACAGATACGCAGTATTTT
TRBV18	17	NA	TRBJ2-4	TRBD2	CASSPRSRAGGDTIQYF	TGTGCCAGCTCACCACGTTCTCGCGCGGGGGGGGATACCATTCAGTACTTC
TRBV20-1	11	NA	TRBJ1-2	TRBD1	CSADTGGGYTF	TGCAGTGCGGATACAGGGGGGGGCTACACCTTC
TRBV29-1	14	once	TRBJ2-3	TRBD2	CSVPTSGYTDTQYF	TGCAGCGTCCCGACTAGCGGGTACACAGATACGCAGTATTTT
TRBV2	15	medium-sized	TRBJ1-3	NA	CASSPDGHSGNTIYF	TGTGCCAGCAGCCCGGACGGACACTCTGGAAACACCATATATTTT
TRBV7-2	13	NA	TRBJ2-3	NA	CASRGGAGDTQYF	TGTGCCAGCAGGGGGGGGGCCGGGGATACGCAGTATTTT
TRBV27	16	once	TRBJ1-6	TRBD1	CASSISTGTGAGPLHF	TGTGCCAGCAGTATCTCAACCGGGACAGGGGCTGGGCCCCTCCACTTT
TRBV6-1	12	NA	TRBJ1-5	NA	CASSGRFQPQHF	TGTGCCAGCAGTGGCAGGTTTCAGCCCCAGCATTTT
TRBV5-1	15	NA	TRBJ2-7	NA	CASSPGDSRSYEQYF	TGCGCCAGCAGCCCGGGGGACAGCCGCTCCTACGAGCAGTACTTC
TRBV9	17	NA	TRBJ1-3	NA	CASSRRGSPDSGNTIYF	TGTGCCAGCAGCCGAAGGGGGAGCCCAGACTCTGGAAACACCATATATTTT